This T cell receptor beta chain was captured in a study of lymphopenia after photon versus proton radiotherapy. TCRdb's copy holds only in-frame clones and misses some; the assay was immunoSEQ multiplex PCR. The data contain approximately 45,000 clones, around 86% of them singletons. CDR3 length: 17 residues. The V and J ends lost 1 base and 2 bases respectively, with 15 bases between them. Germline V gene lookup returns CDR1 SGHVS and CDR2 FQNEAQ. The specimen was peripheral blood, collected from a patient treated with photon-based radiotherapy. This clonotype originated in a man aged 40-55 years with gastric cancer. The chain couples TRBV7-8 to TRBJ1-5; D perhaps matches TRBD1 (6 bases). CDR3 region: CASSLGPAGAGNQPQHF. CDR3 coding DNA: TGTGCCAGCAGCTTAGGCCCAGCGGGGGCAGGCAATCAGCCCCAGCATTTT.